A single sample gave rise to the 30 T cell receptor beta chains below, sequenced in a study of blood T cell repertoires in COVID-19. Using immunoSEQ multiplex PCR, the repertoire was profiled, and TCRdb retains in-frame clones only, with some absent. In the table there are 250,000 or so clones, roughly nine tenths of which are singletons. Sequencing used peripheral blood. These receptors originate from a woman in her forties who had recovered from COVID-19.

In nucleotides, the CDR3 is TGCGCCAGCAGTCGCCCCCCGGACCTAGCCCTCGACCCTTTCTCCTACGAGCAGTACGTC. Encoded protein: CASSRPPDLALDPFSYEQYV. The V call is TRBV23-1, the J call TRBJ2-7, with a possible D match to TRBD2 (5 bases). TRBV23-1 is filed as an ORF, its function uncertain. The V end lost 4 bases, the J end lost 0 bases, and 28 bases lay between the germline ends. This CDR3 comprises 20 residues.

This sequence joins TRBV7-9 and TRBJ1-2; D is ambiguous. Germline CDR1 reads SEHNR; CDR2 reads FQNEAQ (reference sequence). There are 14 residues in the CDR3. V was pared by 6 bases and J by 0 bases, with 11 bases between. Here the CDR3 reads CASRSTVPNYGYTF. CDR3 in DNA: TGTGCCAGCAGATCAACGGTCCCTAACTATGGCTACACCTTC.

The chain combines TRBV7-2 with TRBJ2-3, with D possibly being TRBD2 (5 bases). Trimming shortened V by 5 bases and J by 5 bases, and 14 bases separated the two germline ends. Germline CDR1 SGHTA, CDR2 FQGNSA. The CDR3 has 14 residues. DNA of the CDR3: TGTGCCAGCAGCCAAGACACGGGGAGAGATACGCAGTATTTT. Translated: CASSQDTGRDTQYF. The entire variable domain, with the rest obtained from reference TRBV7-2 and TRBJ2-3, is as follows: GAGVSQSPSNKVTEKGKDVELRCDPISGHTALYWYRQSLGQGLEFLIYFQGNSAPDKSGLPSDRFSAERTGGSVSTLTIQRTQQEDSAVYLCASSQDTGRDTQYFGPGTRLTVL.

CDR3 region: CASGFGSRGDTQYF. CDR3 DNA: TGTGCTAGTGGTTTCGGCTCCCGGGGGGATACGCAGTATTTT. The rearrangement joins TRBV12-5 to TRBJ2-3; D possibly corresponds to TRBD2 (6 bases). Trimming shortened V by 3 bases and J by 6 bases, and 13 bases separated the two germline ends. Germline CDR1 LGHNT, CDR2 FRNRAP. The CDR3 sequence is 14 residues long. Looking up the rest from reference TRBV12-5 and TRBJ2-3 gives the full variable domain: DARVTQTPRHKVTEMGQEVTMRCQPILGHNTVFWYRQTMMQGLELLAYFRNRAPLDDSGMPKDRFSAEMPDATLATLKIQPSEPRDSAVYFCASGFGSRGDTQYFGPGTRLTVL.

V is TRBV12-3 or TRBV12-4 and J is TRBJ2-7, with a weak D call TRBD1 (6 bases). This CDR3 contains 13 residues. The V and J ends lost 1 base and 4 bases respectively, with 8 bases between them. The CDR3 coding sequence is TGTGCCAGCAGTTTAGGGGGGCTTTACGAGCAGTACGTC. Protein sequence: CASSLGGLYEQYV.

The J gene is TRBJ2-1, the V gene TRBV6-2 or TRBV6-3, with D tentatively TRBD2 (6 bases). The V end was cut by 0 bases, the J end by 3 bases, with 9 bases between. Germline CDR1 is MNHEY and CDR2 is SVGEGT. CDR3 length: 15 residues. The CDR3 DNA reads as TGTGCCAGCAGTTACTCGGCGGGACGCTACAATGAGCAGTTCTTC. Its protein is CASSYSAGRYNEQFF.

The V call is TRBV19, the J call TRBJ1-2; no firm D call. Germline CDR1 LNHDA, CDR2 SQIVND (reference sequence). V was cut by 3 bases and J by 8 bases, with 13 bases left in between. The CDR3 length is 13 residues. The CDR3 DNA reads TGTGCCAGTAGTATGGCGGGGAACTGGGGCTACACCTTC. Translated, it gives CASSMAGNWGYTF.

The chain is built from TRBV24-1 and TRBJ1-2; no definite D call. The CDR3 sequence is 13 residues long. Germline CDR1 reads KGHDR; CDR2 reads SFDVKD. Trimming pared 2 bases from V and 5 bases from J, leaving 8 bases between. As DNA, the CDR3 is TGTGCCACCAGTGATTCGGGGAGATATGGCTACACCTTC. Translated, it gives CATSDSGRYGYTF.

This sequence joins TRBV19 and TRBJ2-1, with D maybe TRBD2 (6 bases). Germline lookup yields CDR1 LNHDA and CDR2 SQIVND (reference sequence). CDR3 length equals 16 residues. With 2 bases removed from V and 6 bases from J, the gap between germline ends came to 17 bases. The CDR3 nucleotides read TGTGCCAGTAGTATATCCCCCGGGACTCTATTCAATGAGCAGTTCTTC. It codes for CASSISPGTLFNEQFF.

This chain links TRBV18 with TRBJ2-6, with D uncertain. The CDR3 has 14 residues. The germline V gene has CDR1 KGHSH and CDR2 LQKENI. V was cut by 4 bases and J by 0 bases, with 4 bases left in between. The CDR3, as DNA: TGTGCCAGCTCACAGAGCTCTGGGGCCAACGTCCTGACTTTC. It specifies CASSQSSGANVLTF. Full variable domain (missing parts from reference TRBV18 and TRBJ2-6): NAGVMQNPRHLVRRRGQEARLRCSPMKGHSHVYWYRQLPEEGLKFMVYLQKENIIDESGMPKERFSAEFPKEGPSILRIQQVVRGDSAAYFCASSQSSGANVLTFGAGSRLTVL.

The chain is built from TRBV14 and TRBJ1-5, with D uncertain. Trimming removed 0 bases at V and 9 bases at J, with 9 bases between. The CDR3 loop spans 13 amino acids. Germline-derived CDR1 and CDR2 are SGHDN and FVKESK. CDR3 coding DNA: TGTGCCAGCAGCCAAGATGAGGGTCTGCCCCAGCATTTT. Amino acid sequence: CASSQDEGLPQHF.

The chain uses TRBV27 and TRBJ2-7; D possibly corresponds to TRBD1 (5 bases). Germline V CDR1 and CDR2: MNHEY, SMNVEV (reference sequence). V lost 4 bases to trimming and J lost 5 bases, with 12 bases between them. The CDR3 consists of 13 residues. CDR3 sequence reads: CASSSAKGDEQYF. For the CDR3, the DNA is TGTGCCAGCAGTTCCGCTAAAGGGGACGAGCAGTACTTC.

This chain uses TRBV10-3 with TRBJ1-1; D may be TRBD1 (6 bases). V lost 2 bases and J 3 bases, leaving 16 bases between the germline ends. Germline values: CDR1 ENHRY, CDR2 SYGVKD. CDR3 length: 16 amino acids. The CDR3 here is CAISEPPGGGDTEAFF. As DNA, the CDR3 is TGTGCCATCAGTGAGCCCCCGGGTGGGGGCGACACTGAAGCTTTCTTT.

This clone was recorded once. The V and J genes are TRBV6-6 and TRBJ2-7; 11 bases match TRBD2. CDR1 is MNHNY, CDR2 SVGAGI, per germline (reference sequence). The junction had 7 bases not matched to a gene; V was cut back by 5 bases and J by 4 bases. The CDR3 is 15 amino acids. This CDR3 is CASSPFSGGVYEQYF. The CDR3 region has the DNA TGTGCCAGCAGTCCTTTTAGCGGGGGGGTGTACGAGCAGTACTTC.

V gene TRBV6-5 combines with J gene TRBJ1-1; D possibly corresponds to TRBD1 (5 bases). Germline CDR1 and CDR2: MNHEY and SVGAGI. Trimming cost V 9 bases and J 1 base, with 12 bases left between them. The CDR3 totals 13 residues. The CDR3 nucleotides are TGTGCCAGTCCCCCGGGGGAGAACACTGAAGCTTTCTTT. This encodes CASPPGENTEAFF.

V is TRBV7-9 and J is TRBJ1-6; 7 bases are a match to TRBD1. The germline V gene has CDR1 SEHNR and CDR2 FQNEAQ (reference sequence). The junction had 7 bases not matched to a gene; V was cut back by 5 bases and J by 9 bases. CDR3 length equals 14 residues. CDR3 DNA sequence: TGTGCCAGCAGCGATGGACAGGAACTTTCACCCCTCCACTTT. Amino acid sequence: CASSDGQELSPLHF. The complete variable domain, with remaining parts taken from reference TRBV7-9 and TRBJ1-6, reads DTGVSQNPRHKITKRGQNVTFRCDPISEHNRLYWYRQTLGQGPEFLTYFQNEAQLEKSRLLSDRFSAERPKGSFSTLEIQRTEQGDSAMYLCASSDGQELSPLHFGNGTRLTVT.

The chain is built from TRBV2 and TRBJ1-1; 7 bases agree with TRBD1. The junction had 8 bases not matched to a gene; V was cut back by 7 bases and J by 3 bases. CDR3 size: 14 residues. Germline lookup yields CDR1 SNHLY and CDR2 FYNNEI. The CDR3 sequence: CASNGPGQHTEAFF. CDR3 nucleotides: TGTGCCAGCAACGGGCCGGGACAGCACACTGAAGCTTTCTTT.

The gene calls are TRBV11-2 and TRBJ2-5, with 9 positions matching TRBD2. The CDR3 is made up of 14 amino acids. Germline lookup yields CDR1 SGHAT and CDR2 FQNNGV. V lost 5 bases to trimming and J lost 5 bases; unmatched junction nucleotides: 6. Here the CDR3 DNA reads TGTGCCAGCAGCCGCGGGAGGGCCTGGGAGACCCAGTACTTC. The encoded protein is CASSRGRAWETQYF.

This chain connects TRBV7-2 to TRBJ2-5, with 8 bases that match TRBD2. CDR1 and CDR2 from the germline V gene are SGHTA and FQGNSA. V shed 5 bases and J 4 bases; nucleotides not matched to a gene: 15. The CDR3 runs 17 residues. The CDR3 coding sequence is TGTGCCAGCAGCCATCTAGCGGGCGCCTATCCGCCAGAGACCCAGTACTTC. Amino acid sequence: CASSHLAGAYPPETQYF.

This chain uses TRBV21-1 with TRBJ1-2; the tabulated D call, TRBD1, remains unverified against the DNA. TRBV21-1 is a pseudogene segment. This CDR3 comprises 14 residues. The CDR3 DNA sequence: TGTGCCAGCAGAGCCAACAGGGGGTACTATGGCTACACCTTC. Translation gives CASRANRGYYGYTF.

The rearrangement uses TRBV28 and TRBJ2-2; the match to TRBD1 covers 7 bases. With V trimmed by 4 bases and J by 3 bases, 8 bases remained unmatched. Germline V gene lookup returns CDR1 MDHEN and CDR2 SYDVKM. CDR3 length: 16 amino acids. The CDR3 loop is CASSSQDRVHTGELFF. In DNA form, the CDR3 reads TGTGCCAGCAGTTCCCAAGACAGGGTGCACACCGGGGAGCTGTTTTTT.

The J gene is TRBJ1-5, the V gene TRBV7-6; D perhaps matches TRBD1 (6 bases). Trimming shortened V by 5 bases and J by 5 bases, and 10 bases separated the two germline ends. Germline values: CDR1 SGHVS, CDR2 FNYEAQ. The CDR3 extends over 13 amino acids. CDR3 coding DNA: TGTGCCAGCAGCGCCCGGACAGATCAGCCCCAGCATTTT. This gives the protein CASSARTDQPQHF.

The chain couples TRBV2 to TRBJ2-3, with D perhaps matching TRBD2 (5 bases). This CDR3 is built from 12 residues. V was cut by 10 bases and J by 1 base, with 9 bases left in between. Germline CDR1 and CDR2: SNHLY and FYNNEI. The CDR3 is CATTRGTDTQYF. Written as DNA, the CDR3 is TGTGCCACTACGAGGGGCACAGATACGCAGTATTTT.

V is TRBV3-1 (or the pseudogene TRBV3-2) and J is TRBJ2-1; TRBD2 aligns across 10 bases. Trimming took 3 bases from V and 7 from J; bases not matched to a gene: 6. The CDR3 has 15 residues. Germline assignment: CDR1 LGHDT and CDR2 YNNKEL (reference sequence). DNA of the CDR3: TGTGCCAGCAGCCATAGCGGGGGGAAGGGAAATGAGCAGTTCTTC. The encoded protein is CASSHSGGKGNEQFF.

The chain recombines TRBV5-5 with TRBJ1-6; 7 bases map to TRBD1. CDR1 is SGHKS and CDR2 is YYEKEE in the germline V gene (reference sequence). The CDR3 is 13 residues long. V was clipped by 2 bases and J by 8 bases; unmatched bases: 1. In nucleotides, the CDR3 is TGTGCCAGCAGCTTTCAGGGGGATTCACCCCTCCACTTT. This codes for CASSFQGDSPLHF.

This chain connects TRBV27 to TRBJ1-2; D is undetermined. Germline-derived CDR1 and CDR2 are MNHEY and SMNVEV (reference sequence). This CDR3 has 14 residues. Trimming shortened V by 8 bases and J by 5 bases, and 18 bases separated the two germline ends. The CDR3 loop reads CASRSRSYPYGYTF. CDR3 DNA: TGTGCCAGCCGAAGCCGATCATACCCATATGGCTACACCTTC.

The chain uses TRBV11-3 and TRBJ2-1, with TRBD2 matching 11 bases. With V trimmed by 1 base and J by 4 bases, 9 bases remained unmatched. This CDR3 has 18 residues. Germline V CDR1 and CDR2: SGHNT, YENEEA. The CDR3 loop reads CASSLVSITSGSYNEQFF. In nucleotides, the CDR3 is TGTGCCAGCAGCTTAGTTTCCATAACTAGCGGGAGTTACAATGAGCAGTTCTTC.

In this sample, this clone turned up a few times. V and J are TRBV30 and TRBJ2-5; 10 positions match TRBD2. Germline CDR1 GTSNPN, CDR2 SVGIG (reference sequence). The junction had 4 bases not matched to a gene; V was cut back by 2 bases and J by 1 base. The CDR3 has 15 amino acids. The CDR3: CAWSSGLAAQETQYF. The CDR3 DNA reads as TGTGCCTGGAGTTCCGGACTAGCGGCCCAAGAGACCCAGTACTTC.

This clone was counted a single time. The gene calls are TRBV11-2 and TRBJ2-1; TRBD2 aligns across 7 bases. Germline values: CDR1 SGHAT, CDR2 FQNNGV. The CDR3 is 14 residues long. J gave up 9 bases and V 3 bases, and 8 bases lay outside the gene matches. DNA of the CDR3: TGTGCCAGCAGCTTGGGGGGGGTCGCGTTTGAGCAGTTCTTC. Protein: CASSLGGVAFEQFF. Supplemented by reference TRBV11-2 and TRBJ2-1, the full variable domain reads EAGVAQSPRYKIIEKRQSVAFWCNPISGHATLYWYQQILGQGPKLLIQFQNNGVVDDSQLPKDRFSAERLKGVDSTLKIQPAKLEDSAVYLCASSLGGVAFEQFFGPGTRLTVL.

This chain connects TRBV7-9 to TRBJ2-7, with D perhaps matching TRBD2 (5 bases). V lost 5 bases and J lost 2, with 16 bases in between. This CDR3 region has 15 residues. Germline V gene data show CDR1 as SEHNR and CDR2 as FQNEAQ (reference sequence). The DNA of the CDR3 is TGTGCCAGCAGCATTGGACTCACTGCTACCTACGAGCAGTACTTC. Protein product: CASSIGLTATYEQYF.